This T cell receptor beta chain was captured by sequencing in a study of post-analysis software for immune sequencing data. Study overall: Relapsing-remitting, secondary progressive and progressive-relapsing multiple sclerosis were all included among the disease courses.

Study-wide results and limits: A significant reduction in normalized Chao1 diversity was observed in multiple sclerosis patients versus controls.

Every TCR beta cDNA library bore unique molecular identifiers. TCRdb independently ran MiXCR on the PCR reads; one entry per CDR3 protein. Altogether roughly 400,000 distinct CDR3 sequences are present, approximately 38% being singletons, with the ten largest covering about 7.6%. This clonotype occurred a few times. Its antigen is unknown. Sequenced input: blood. This TCR derives from a girl aged 2-15 years with multiple sclerosis.

Here the CDR3 reads CASSVAPVDYGYTF. The CDR3 DNA reads as TGCGCCAGCAGCGTCGCTCCGGTTGACTATGGCTACACCTTC. This chain joins TRBV4-1 and TRBJ1-2; D not certain. Germline V gives CDR1 MGHRA, CDR2 YSYEKL. The V gene lost 5 bases and the J gene lost 3 bases, with 13 bases spanning the gap. The CDR3 covers 14 residues.